A single sample gave rise to the 24 T cell receptor beta chains below, sequenced in a study of cytomegalovirus exposure and HLA in healthy donors. PCR involved 60 Vbeta and 13 Jbeta primers. TCRdb keeps only in-frame clones here, not all; method: immunoSEQ multiplex PCR. The data include 100,000 to 150,000 clones; the top ten clones carry approximately 1.5%. The sample taken for sequencing was PBMCs. All receptors come from a woman aged 40 to 49 in good health and CMV-seronegative.

Written as DNA, the CDR3 is TGTGCCAGCAGCTCCTCGGGACTCATTACCCCAGATACGCAGTATTTT. This sequence encodes CASSSSGLITPDTQYF. The chain couples TRBV11-2 to TRBJ2-3; D is possibly TRBD2 (6 bases). V dropped 4 bases and J dropped 4 bases, with 18 bases sitting between them. CDR1 is SGHAT, CDR2 FQNNGV, per germline. CDR3 length: 16 amino acids.

The chain is built from TRBV5-1 and TRBJ2-3; the match to TRBD1 covers 9 bases. Germline lookup yields CDR1 SGHRS and CDR2 YFSETQ. V gave up 4 bases and J gave up 1 base; unmatched junction bases: 1. The CDR3 has 14 amino acids. The CDR3 bases are TGCGCCAGCAGCGGGGACAGGGGCACAGATACGCAGTATTTT. Its protein is CASSGDRGTDTQYF. The variable domain in full, completed from reference TRBV5-1 and TRBJ2-3, reads KAGVTQTPRYLIKTRGQQVTLSCSPISGHRSVSWYQQTPGQGLQFLFEYFSETQRNKGNFPGRFSGRQFSNSRSEMNVSTLELGDSALYLCASSGDRGTDTQYFGPGTRLTVL.

The V gene is TRBV19, the J gene TRBJ1-1; 9 bases are shared with TRBD1. Germline V gene data show CDR1 as LNHDA and CDR2 as SQIVND (reference sequence). CDR3 length: 13 amino acids. J was trimmed by 4 bases and V by 7 bases; bases with no gene match: 4. The CDR3 sequence is CASTLDRGTEAFF. The CDR3 DNA reads TGTGCCAGTACTTTGGACAGGGGCACTGAAGCTTTCTTT.

The chain couples TRBV6-5 to TRBJ2-2; a possible D gene is TRBD1 (5 bases). V lost 5 bases and J 6 bases, leaving 13 bases between the germline ends. Germline V gives CDR1 MNHEY, CDR2 SVGAGI. The CDR3 length is 14 residues. The CDR3 here is CASSAPGRSGELFF. DNA for the CDR3: TGTGCCAGCAGTGCCCCAGGGCGGTCCGGGGAGCTGTTTTTT.

The gene calls are TRBV5-8 and TRBJ1-4, with 9 bases lining up with TRBD1. Germline values: CDR1 SGHTS, CDR2 YDEGEE. The CDR3 consists of 16 residues. V lost 4 bases and J lost 3; bases outside the gene matches: 7. The chain's CDR3 is CASSPLGQGANEKLFF. The CDR3 DNA reads TGTGCCAGCAGCCCTCTGGGACAGGGAGCTAATGAAAAACTGTTTTTT.

The chain uses TRBV27 and TRBJ1-5, with D possibly matching TRBD1 (5 bases). This CDR3 region has 14 residues. Germline assignment: CDR1 MNHEY and CDR2 SMNVEV (reference sequence). V gave up 1 base and J gave up 6 bases, with 10 bases separating them. CDR3 sequence: CASSLWPGLQPQHF. The DNA of the CDR3 is TGTGCCAGCAGTTTATGGCCAGGGCTTCAGCCCCAGCATTTT.

The rearrangement links TRBV7-2 to TRBJ2-2; a weak D match, TRBD1 (5 bases). CDR1 SGHTA and CDR2 FQGNSA come from the germline V gene. Trimming took 6 bases from V and 6 from J, leaving 14 bases between them. The CDR3 consists of 14 residues. The CDR3 loop reads CASSFQGGAGELFF. The CDR3 DNA is TGTGCCAGCAGTTTCCAGGGTGGGGCCGGGGAGCTGTTTTTT.

The chain links TRBV15 to TRBJ1-2, with D perhaps matching TRBD1 (6 bases). Germline-derived CDR1 and CDR2 are LNHNV and YYDKDF (reference sequence). The CDR3 totals 12 residues. V gave up 3 bases and J gave up 4 bases, with 6 bases separating them. CDR3 in DNA: TGTGCCACCAGCAGGGACAGCTATGGCTACACCTTC. This gives the protein CATSRDSYGYTF.

To note about this clone: One end of the junction is discordant with germline, which a read error may explain. This specimen includes other DNA sequences encoding the same CDR3. The gene calls are TRBV20-1 and TRBJ1-2; D remains unclear. CDR1 and CDR2 (germline): DFQATT, SNEGSKA (reference sequence). This CDR3 is built from 11 residues. The CDR3 is CSARGGYGYTF. The CDR3 DNA follows: TGCAGTGCCAGAGGAGGCTATGGCTACACCTTC.

This chain joins TRBV19 and TRBJ1-5, with 8 bases lining up with TRBD1. Germline V gives CDR1 LNHDA, CDR2 SQIVND (reference sequence). The CDR3 runs to 14 residues. The trim removed 5 bases at V and 6 bases at J, leaving 6 bases unmatched. The CDR3 region has the DNA TGTGCCAGTAGTCCGGGACAGGTTGGTCAGCCCCAGCATTTT. Amino acids: CASSPGQVGQPQHF.

The chain couples TRBV10-3 to TRBJ1-5, with a tentative D call TRBD1 (5 bases). Germline values: CDR1 ENHRY, CDR2 SYGVKD. V dropped 6 bases and J dropped 7 bases, with 13 bases sitting between them. The length of the CDR3 is 13 residues. The CDR3 is CAISAQGSQPQHF. The CDR3 DNA sequence: TGTGCCATCAGCGCTCAGGGCTCCCAGCCCCAGCATTTT.

This sequence joins TRBV25-1 and TRBJ1-6; 7 bases line up with TRBD1. Germline assignment: CDR1 MGHDK and CDR2 SYGVNS. The J segment lost 9 bases and the V segment lost 6 bases, leaving 14 bases of the junction unmatched. The CDR3 is made up of 16 amino acids. The CDR3 sequence: CASSHGTARPISPLHF. The CDR3 DNA sequence: TGTGCCAGCAGCCACGGGACAGCCCGCCCAATTTCACCCCTCCACTTT.

The genes are TRBV7-3 and TRBJ2-3; 12 nucleotides match TRBD1. V shed 0 bases, J shed 4 bases, and the junction held 2 bases outside the gene matches. Germline loops: CDR1 SGHTA, CDR2 FQGTGA. The CDR3 is made up of 16 amino acids. The CDR3 reads CASSLTGQGAADTQYF. The CDR3 DNA sequence: TGTGCCAGCAGCTTAACGGGACAGGGGGCTGCAGATACGCAGTATTTT.

To note about this clone: Within the sample, other DNA sequences also encode this same CDR3. This CDR3 is CASSRGGNTEAFF. In DNA, the CDR3 is TGTGCCAGCAGTAGGGGGGGTAACACTGAAGCTTTCTTT. The rearrangement links TRBV6-5 to TRBJ1-1; D might be TRBD1 (6 bases). The CDR3 totals 13 residues. Between the trimmed V and J ends, which lost 5 bases and 2 bases, there was a span of 9 bases. In germline, CDR1 is MNHEY, CDR2 SVGAGI.

The chain combines TRBV9 with TRBJ2-7, with 7 bases fitting TRBD1. The CDR3 runs 14 residues. The V gene end was trimmed by 4 bases and the J gene end by 3 bases; junction bases not matched to a gene: 7. The germline V gene has CDR1 SGDLS and CDR2 YYNGEE. In DNA form, the CDR3 reads TGTGCCAGCAGCCCTCAGGACAGGAACTACGAGCAGTACTTC. Protein: CASSPQDRNYEQYF. Full variable domain (remainder filled in from reference TRBV9 and TRBJ2-7): DSGVTQTPKHLITATGQRVTLRCSPRSGDLSVYWYQQSLDQGLQFLIQYYNGEERAKGNILERFSAQQFPDLHSELNLSSLELGDSALYFCASSPQDRNYEQYFGPGTRLTVT.

The rearrangement joins TRBV5-1 to TRBJ1-5, with a weak D call TRBD1 (5 bases). The V end was cut by 0 bases, the J end by 8 bases, with 12 bases between. The CDR3 contains 14 residues. Germline V gene sequence: CDR1 SGHRS, CDR2 YFSETQ. The CDR3 reads CASSLGQPGEPQHF. The CDR3 nucleotides are TGCGCCAGCAGCTTGGGACAGCCTGGGGAGCCCCAGCATTTT.

For the CDR3, the DNA is TGTGCCAGCAGCTCGCAGGGATACTCTAACTATGGCTACACCTTC. Translation: CASSSQGYSNYGYTF. This sequence joins TRBV7-2 and TRBJ1-2; possible D gene TRBD1, 5 bases. Germline V CDR1 and CDR2: SGHTA, FQGNSA. Trimming shortened V by 4 bases and J by 0 bases, and 12 bases separated the two germline ends. CDR3 size: 15 residues. Looking up the rest from reference TRBV7-2 and TRBJ1-2 gives the full variable domain: GAGVSQSPSNKVTEKGKDVELRCDPISGHTALYWYRQSLGQGLEFLIYFQGNSAPDKSGLPSDRFSAERTGGSVSTLTIQRTQQEDSAVYLCASSSQGYSNYGYTFGSGTRLTVV.

V is TRBV2 and J is TRBJ1-5; 7 nucleotides match TRBD1. After removal of 8 bases from V and 6 bases from J, the junction contained 10 bases not matched to a gene. This CDR3 has 14 amino acids. Germline V CDR1 and CDR2: SNHLY, FYNNEI. CDR3 nucleotides: TGTGCCAGCGAGGGGGCTTTGGATGTTCAGCCCCAGCATTTT. Residues: CASEGALDVQPQHF.

This chain connects TRBV5-6 to TRBJ2-5, with D possibly being TRBD2 (5 bases). Between the trimmed V and J ends, which lost 4 bases and 5 bases, there was a span of 15 bases. Germline-derived CDR1 and CDR2 are SGHDT and YYEEEE. The CDR3 covers 14 residues. This CDR3 is CASSKEGSTETQYF. DNA for the CDR3: TGTGCCAGCAGCAAAGAGGGCAGTACGGAGACCCAGTACTTC. The full variable domain, in which reference TRBV5-6 and TRBJ2-5 provide the parts outside the CDR3, is DAGVTQSPTHLIKTRGQQVTLRCSPKSGHDTVSWYQQALGQGPQFIFQYYEEEERQRGNFPDRFSGHQFPNYSSELNVNALLLGDSALYLCASSKEGSTETQYFGPGTRLLVL.

The gene calls are TRBV7-9 and TRBJ1-1; D remains ambiguous. Per the germline V gene, CDR1 is SEHNR and CDR2 is FQNEAQ (reference sequence). V lost 7 bases, J lost 9 bases, and 15 bases lay in between. The CDR3 contains 12 residues. The CDR3 DNA reads as TGTGCCAGCATCCCTGCTGGAGGGAAAGCTTTCTTT. Encoded protein: CASIPAGGKAFF. Based on the CDR3 plus reference TRBV7-9 and TRBJ1-1, the full variable domain is DTGVSQNPRHKITKRGQNVTFRCDPISEHNRLYWYRQTLGQGPEFLTYFQNEAQLEKSRLLSDRFSAERPKGSFSTLEIQRTEQGDSAMYLCASIPAGGKAFFGQGTRLTVV.

The V and J genes are TRBV11-3 and TRBJ1-2; 8 nucleotides match TRBD1. In germline, CDR1 is SGHNT, CDR2 YENEEA. The V and J ends lost 1 base and 5 bases, in that order; junction bases with no gene match: 0. The CDR3 loop spans 13 amino acids. CDR3 amino acids: CASSLGQGYGYTF. The CDR3 nucleotides read TGTGCCAGCAGCTTAGGACAGGGGTATGGCTACACCTTC.

The chain joins TRBV7-2 to TRBJ2-2; D may be TRBD1 (6 bases). CDR3 size: 14 residues. Germline loops: CDR1 SGHTA, CDR2 FQGNSA. Trimming stripped 5 bases from V and 1 base from J, with 8 bases between. In DNA form, the CDR3 reads TGTGCCAGCAGCAGGGGGAGGAACACCGGGGAGCTGTTTTTT. Protein product: CASSRGRNTGELFF.

V and J are TRBV6-4 and TRBJ2-3; 8 bases agree with TRBD2. Germline values: CDR1 MRHNA, CDR2 SNTAGT. Losses at the gene ends were 6 bases for V and 0 bases for J; bases not matched to a gene: 5. CDR3 size: 15 residues. The CDR3 nucleotides read TGTGCCAGCAGCCCGGGAGGGTCAAGCACAGATACGCAGTATTTT. Protein product: CASSPGGSSTDTQYF.

The chain employs TRBV7-9 and TRBJ2-6; 7 nucleotides agree with TRBD1. CDR1 is SEHNR and CDR2 is FQNEAQ in the germline V gene (reference sequence). The CDR3 consists of 17 residues. V shed 3 bases and J 0 bases; nucleotides not matched to a gene: 5. As DNA, the CDR3 is TGTGCCAGCAGCTTCAAGGGGGCTAGCTCTGGGGCCAACGTCCTGACTTTC. It is translated as CASSFKGASSGANVLTF.